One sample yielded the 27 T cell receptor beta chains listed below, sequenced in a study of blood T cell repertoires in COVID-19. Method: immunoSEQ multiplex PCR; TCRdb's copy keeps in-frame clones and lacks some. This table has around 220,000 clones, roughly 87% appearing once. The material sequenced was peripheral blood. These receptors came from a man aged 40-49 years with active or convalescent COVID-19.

Written as DNA, the CDR3 is TGCGCCAGCAGCTTGGGACAGGAGATCTATGGCTACACCTTC. It is translated as CASSLGQEIYGYTF. The chain is built from TRBV5-1 and TRBJ1-2; perhaps TRBD1 as D (6 bases). Trimming removed 0 bases from V and 4 bases from J, with 10 bases in between. This CDR3 is built from 14 residues. CDR1 and CDR2 (germline): SGHRS, YFSETQ.

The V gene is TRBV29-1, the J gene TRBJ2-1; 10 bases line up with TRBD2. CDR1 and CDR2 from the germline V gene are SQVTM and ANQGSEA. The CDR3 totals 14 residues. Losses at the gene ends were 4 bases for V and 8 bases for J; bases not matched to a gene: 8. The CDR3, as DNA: TGCAGCGTTGGTGCTAGCGGGGGCCCCGATGAGCAGTTCTTC. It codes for CSVGASGGPDEQFF.

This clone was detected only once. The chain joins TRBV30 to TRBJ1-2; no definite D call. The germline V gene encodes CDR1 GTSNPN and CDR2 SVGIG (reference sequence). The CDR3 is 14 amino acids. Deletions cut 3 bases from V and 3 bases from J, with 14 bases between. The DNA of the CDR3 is TGTGCCTGGAGGGCACAAGTGGGCGACTATGGCTACACCTTC. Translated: CAWRAQVGDYGYTF.

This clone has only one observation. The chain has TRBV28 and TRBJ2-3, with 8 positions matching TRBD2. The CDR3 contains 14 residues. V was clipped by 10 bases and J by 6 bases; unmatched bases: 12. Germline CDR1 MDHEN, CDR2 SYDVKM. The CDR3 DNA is TGTGCCACCCAGACTCGGGGGGGCTCGGATACGCAGTATTTT. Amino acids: CATQTRGGSDTQYF.

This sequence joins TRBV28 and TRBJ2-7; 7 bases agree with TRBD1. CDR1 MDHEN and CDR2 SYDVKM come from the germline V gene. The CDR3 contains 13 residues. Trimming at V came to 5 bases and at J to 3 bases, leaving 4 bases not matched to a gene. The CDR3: CASSLQGLYEQYF. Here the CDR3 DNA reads TGTGCCAGCAGTCTACAGGGGCTCTACGAGCAGTACTTC.

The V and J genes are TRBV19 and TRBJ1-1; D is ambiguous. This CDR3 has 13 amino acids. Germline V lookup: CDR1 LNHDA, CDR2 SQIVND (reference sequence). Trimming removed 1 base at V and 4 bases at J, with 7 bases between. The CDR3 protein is CASSIGQATEAFF. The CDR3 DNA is TGTGCCAGTAGTATAGGGCAGGCCACTGAAGCTTTCTTT.

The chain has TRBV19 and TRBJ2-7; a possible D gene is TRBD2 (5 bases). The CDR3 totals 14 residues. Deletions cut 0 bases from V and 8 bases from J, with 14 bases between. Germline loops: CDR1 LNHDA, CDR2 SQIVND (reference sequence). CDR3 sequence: CASSIEVGNGQQYF. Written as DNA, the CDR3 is TGTGCCAGTAGTATAGAGGTCGGGAACGGGCAGCAGTACTTC. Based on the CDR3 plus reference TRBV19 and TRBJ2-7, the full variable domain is DGGITQSPKYLFRKEGQNVTLSCEQNLNHDAMYWYRQDPGQGLRLIYYSQIVNDFQKGDIAEGYSVSREKKESFPLTVTSAQKNPTAFYLCASSIEVGNGQQYFGPGTRLTVT.

The CDR3 loop is CASSLETGGNEQFF. In DNA form, the CDR3 reads TGTGCCAGCAGCTTAGAGACAGGGGGTAATGAGCAGTTCTTC. The V gene is TRBV11-2, the J gene TRBJ2-1; 9 bases fit TRBD1. Trimming cost V 0 bases and J 7 bases; bases outside gene matches: 1. The germline V gene has CDR1 SGHAT and CDR2 FQNNGV. This CDR3 spans 14 amino acids. The variable domain in full, completed from reference TRBV11-2 and TRBJ2-1, reads EAGVAQSPRYKIIEKRQSVAFWCNPISGHATLYWYQQILGQGPKLLIQFQNNGVVDDSQLPKDRFSAERLKGVDSTLKIQPAKLEDSAVYLCASSLETGGNEQFFGPGTRLTVL.

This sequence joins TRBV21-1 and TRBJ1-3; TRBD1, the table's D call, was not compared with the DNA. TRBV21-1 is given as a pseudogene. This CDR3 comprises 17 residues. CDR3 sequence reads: CASSNDVDGQSGNTIYF. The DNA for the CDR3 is TGTGCCAGCAGCAATGATGTTGATGGGCAGTCTGGAAACACCATATATTTT.

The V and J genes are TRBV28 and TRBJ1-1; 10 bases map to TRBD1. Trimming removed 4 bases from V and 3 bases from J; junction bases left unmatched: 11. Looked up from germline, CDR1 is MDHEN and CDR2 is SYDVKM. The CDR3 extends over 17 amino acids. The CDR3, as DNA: TGTGCCAGCAGTTCGGACAGGGGGGTAGTATGGGACACTGAAGCTTTCTTT. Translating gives CASSSDRGVVWDTEAFF.

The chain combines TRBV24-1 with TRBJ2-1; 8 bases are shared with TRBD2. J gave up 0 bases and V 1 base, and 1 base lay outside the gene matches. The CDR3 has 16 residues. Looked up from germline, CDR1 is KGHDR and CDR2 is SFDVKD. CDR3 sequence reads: CATSDFAGGSYNEQFF. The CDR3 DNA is TGTGCCACCAGTGATTTCGCGGGGGGCTCCTACAATGAGCAGTTCTTC.

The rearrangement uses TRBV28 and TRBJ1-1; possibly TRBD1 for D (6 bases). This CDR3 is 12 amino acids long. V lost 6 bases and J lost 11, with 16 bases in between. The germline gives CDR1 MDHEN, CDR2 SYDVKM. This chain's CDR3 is CASSWGHFDAFF. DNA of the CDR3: TGTGCCAGCAGCTGGGGACACTTCGACGCTTTCTTT.

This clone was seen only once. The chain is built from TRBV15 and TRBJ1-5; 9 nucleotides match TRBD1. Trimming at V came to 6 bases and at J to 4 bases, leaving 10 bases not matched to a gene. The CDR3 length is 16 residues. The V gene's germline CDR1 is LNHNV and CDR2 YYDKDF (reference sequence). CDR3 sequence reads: CATSNPGQGTNQPQHF. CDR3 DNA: TGTGCCACCAGTAACCCGGGACAGGGTACTAATCAGCCCCAGCATTTT.

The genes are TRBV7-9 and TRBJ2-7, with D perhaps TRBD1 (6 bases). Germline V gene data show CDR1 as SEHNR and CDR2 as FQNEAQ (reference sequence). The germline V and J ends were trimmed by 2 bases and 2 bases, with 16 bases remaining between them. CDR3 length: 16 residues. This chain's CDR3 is CASSLPRTVTTYEQYF. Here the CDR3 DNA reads TGTGCCAGCAGCTTACCAAGGACAGTGACAACCTACGAGCAGTACTTC.

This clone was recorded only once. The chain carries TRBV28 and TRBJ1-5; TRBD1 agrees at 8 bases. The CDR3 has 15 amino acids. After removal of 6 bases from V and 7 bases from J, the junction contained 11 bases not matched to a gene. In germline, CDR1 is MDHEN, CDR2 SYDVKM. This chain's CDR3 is CASSTNRGSRQPQHF. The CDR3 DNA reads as TGTGCCAGCAGCACAAACAGGGGGTCGAGACAGCCCCAGCATTTT.

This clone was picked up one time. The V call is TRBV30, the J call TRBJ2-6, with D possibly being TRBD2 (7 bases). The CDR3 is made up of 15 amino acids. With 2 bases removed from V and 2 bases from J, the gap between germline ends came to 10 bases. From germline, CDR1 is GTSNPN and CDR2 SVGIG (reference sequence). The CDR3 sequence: CAWSPGGPGANVLTF. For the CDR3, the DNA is TGTGCCTGGAGTCCCGGGGGGCCTGGGGCCAACGTCCTGACTTTC.

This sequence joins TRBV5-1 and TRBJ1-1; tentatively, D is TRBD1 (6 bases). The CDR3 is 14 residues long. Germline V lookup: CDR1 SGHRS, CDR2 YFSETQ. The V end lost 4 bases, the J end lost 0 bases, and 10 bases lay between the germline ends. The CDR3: CASSPDSLNTEAFF. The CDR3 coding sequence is TGCGCCAGCAGCCCGGACAGTTTGAACACTGAAGCTTTCTTT.

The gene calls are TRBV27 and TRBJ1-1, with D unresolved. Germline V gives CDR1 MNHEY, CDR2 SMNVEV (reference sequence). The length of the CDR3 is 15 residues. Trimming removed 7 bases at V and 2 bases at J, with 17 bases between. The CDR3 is CASTPTVRVNTEAFF. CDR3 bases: TGTGCCAGCACCCCCACGGTCCGGGTTAACACTGAAGCTTTCTTT.

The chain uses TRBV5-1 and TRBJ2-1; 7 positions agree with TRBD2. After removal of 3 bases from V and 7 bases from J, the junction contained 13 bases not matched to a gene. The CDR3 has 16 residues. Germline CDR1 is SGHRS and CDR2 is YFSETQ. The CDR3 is CASSSFAGGSTNEQFF. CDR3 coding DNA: TGCGCCAGCAGCTCCTTTGCCGGCGGGAGTACAAATGAGCAGTTCTTC.

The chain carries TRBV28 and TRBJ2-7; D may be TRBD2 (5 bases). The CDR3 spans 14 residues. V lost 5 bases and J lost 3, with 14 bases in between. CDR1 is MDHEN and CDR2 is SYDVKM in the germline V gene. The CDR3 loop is CASSLGLEHYEQYF. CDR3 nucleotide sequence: TGTGCCAGCAGTCTAGGACTTGAACACTACGAGCAGTACTTC. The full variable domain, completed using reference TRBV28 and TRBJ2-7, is DVKVTQSSRYLVKRTGEKVFLECVQDMDHENMFWYRQDPGLGLRLIYFSYDVKMKEKGDIPEGYSVSREKKERFSLILESASTNQTSMYLCASSLGLEHYEQYFGPGTRLTVT.

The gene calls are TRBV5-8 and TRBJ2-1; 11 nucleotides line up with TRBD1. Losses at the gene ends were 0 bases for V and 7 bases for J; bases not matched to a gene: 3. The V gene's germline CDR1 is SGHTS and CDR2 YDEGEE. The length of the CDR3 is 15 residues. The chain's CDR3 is CASSLAGTGGNEQFF. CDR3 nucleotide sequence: TGTGCCAGCAGCTTGGCCGGGACAGGGGGAAATGAGCAGTTCTTC.

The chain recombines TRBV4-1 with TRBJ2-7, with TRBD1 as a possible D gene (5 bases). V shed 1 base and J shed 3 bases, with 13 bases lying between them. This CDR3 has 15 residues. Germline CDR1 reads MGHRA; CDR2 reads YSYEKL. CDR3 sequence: CASSQGQGSVYEQYF. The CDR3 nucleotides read TGCGCCAGCAGCCAAGGGCAGGGTTCGGTCTACGAGCAGTACTTC.

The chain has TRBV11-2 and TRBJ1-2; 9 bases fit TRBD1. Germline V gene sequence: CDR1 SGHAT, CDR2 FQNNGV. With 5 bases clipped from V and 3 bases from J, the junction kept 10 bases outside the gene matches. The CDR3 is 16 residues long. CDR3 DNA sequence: TGTGCCAGCAGCATGACCCCAAGGACAGGGGACTATGGCTACACCTTC. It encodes CASSMTPRTGDYGYTF.

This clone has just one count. The CDR3 sequence: CASSRTGRSNTEAFF. As DNA, the CDR3 is TGTGCCAGCAGCCGTACAGGGAGATCTAACACTGAAGCTTTCTTT. The rearrangement joins TRBV7-3 to TRBJ1-1, with D perhaps matching TRBD1 (6 bases). V was cut by 5 bases and J by 2 bases, with 15 bases left in between. In germline, CDR1 is SGHTA, CDR2 FQGTGA. The CDR3 consists of 15 residues.

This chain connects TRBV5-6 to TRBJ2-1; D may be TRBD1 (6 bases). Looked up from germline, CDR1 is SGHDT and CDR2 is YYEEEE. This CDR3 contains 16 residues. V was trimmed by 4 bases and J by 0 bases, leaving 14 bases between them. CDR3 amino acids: CASSPRGGSSYNEQFF. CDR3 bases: TGTGCCAGCAGCCCGAGAGGGGGATCCTCCTACAATGAGCAGTTCTTC.

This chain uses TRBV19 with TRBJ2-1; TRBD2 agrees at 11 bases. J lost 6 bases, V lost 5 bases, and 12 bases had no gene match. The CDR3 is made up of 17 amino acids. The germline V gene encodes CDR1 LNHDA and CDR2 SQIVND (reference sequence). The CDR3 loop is CASSLSGLAGVLNEQFF. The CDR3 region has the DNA TGTGCCAGTAGTCTCTCCGGACTAGCGGGTGTCCTCAATGAGCAGTTCTTC.

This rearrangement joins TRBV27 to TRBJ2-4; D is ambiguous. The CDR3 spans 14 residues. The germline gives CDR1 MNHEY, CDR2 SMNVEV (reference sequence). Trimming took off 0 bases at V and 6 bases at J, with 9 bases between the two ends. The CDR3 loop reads CASSLSPQANIQYF. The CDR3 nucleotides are TGTGCCAGCAGTTTATCCCCTCAGGCAAACATTCAGTACTTC.